This TCR beta chain was profiled in a study of long-term antiretroviral therapy in people with HIV. The CDR3 totals 13 residues. CDR1 is ENHRY and CDR2 is SYGVKD in the germline V gene. V lost 8 bases and J lost 4, with 14 bases in between. Notes on the study in general: Control repertoires displayed wider CDR3 length ranges than the HIV repertoires.

Treated in the United States were all of the participants with HIV. The assay, immunoSEQ v3.0, was run at survey level. Clones were read by immunoSEQ multiplex PCR, and TCRdb kept only the in-frame ones, dropping some. The sample carries tens of thousands of clones, roughly 85% recorded once. As for this clone: Its antigen is unidentified.

The receptor was derived from a man aged 18 to 30 with HIV. Sample: unsorted PBMCs, taken 0.8 years before starting antiretroviral therapy. This rearrangement joins TRBV10-3 to TRBJ1-1; D may be TRBD1 (6 bases). Written as DNA, the CDR3 is TGTGCCATCCAGGGGCAGGATAGCACTGAAGCTTTCTTT. Translated, it gives CAIQGQDSTEAFF.